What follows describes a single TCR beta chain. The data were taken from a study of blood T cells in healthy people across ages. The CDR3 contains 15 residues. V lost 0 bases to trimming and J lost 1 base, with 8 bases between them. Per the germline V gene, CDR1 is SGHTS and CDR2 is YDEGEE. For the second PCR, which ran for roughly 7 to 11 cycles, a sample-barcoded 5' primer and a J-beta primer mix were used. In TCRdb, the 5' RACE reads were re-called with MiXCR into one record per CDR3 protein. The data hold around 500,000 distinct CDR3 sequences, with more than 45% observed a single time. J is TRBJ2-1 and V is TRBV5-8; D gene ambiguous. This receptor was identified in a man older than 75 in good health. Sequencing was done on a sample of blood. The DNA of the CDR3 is TGTGCCAGCAGCTTGGCCAAGGGTTCCTACAATGAGCAGTTCTTC. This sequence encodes CASSLAKGSYNEQFF.